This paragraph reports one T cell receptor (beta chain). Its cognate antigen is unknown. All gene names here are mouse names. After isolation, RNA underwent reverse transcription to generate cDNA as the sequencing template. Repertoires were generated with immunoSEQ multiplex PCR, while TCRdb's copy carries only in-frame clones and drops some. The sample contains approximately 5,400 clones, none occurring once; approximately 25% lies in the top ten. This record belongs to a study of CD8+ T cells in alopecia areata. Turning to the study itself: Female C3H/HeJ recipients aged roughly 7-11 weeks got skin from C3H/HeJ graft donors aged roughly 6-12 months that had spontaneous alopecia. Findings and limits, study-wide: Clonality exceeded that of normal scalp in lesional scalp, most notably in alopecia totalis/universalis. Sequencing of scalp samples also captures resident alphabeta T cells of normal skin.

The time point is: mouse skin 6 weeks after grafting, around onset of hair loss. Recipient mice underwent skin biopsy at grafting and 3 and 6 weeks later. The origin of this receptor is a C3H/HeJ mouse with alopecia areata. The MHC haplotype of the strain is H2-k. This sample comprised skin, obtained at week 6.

The CDR3 sequence: CAWSLGGASSYEQYF. The CDR3 DNA, read in part, is TGTGCCTGGAGTCTAGGGGGGGCCAGCTCCTAT. The chain is built from TRBV31 and TRBJ2-7; 8 nucleotides line up with TRBD2. The read is 4 residues too short to cover the CDR3 end, so that end is filled in from the germline J gene. The germline CDR1 and CDR2 sequences are GKSSPN and SITVG. This CDR3 is 15 amino acids long. V was pared by 0 bases and J by 0 bases, with 4 bases of the junction left unmatched. Using reference TRBV31 and TRBJ2-7 for the parts outside the CDR3, the full variable domain is AQTIHQWPVAEIKAVGSPLSLGCTIKGKSSPNLYWYWQATGGTLQQLFYSITVGQVESVVQLNLSASRPKDDQFILSTEKLLLSHSGFYLCAWSLGGASSYEQYFGPGTRLTVL.